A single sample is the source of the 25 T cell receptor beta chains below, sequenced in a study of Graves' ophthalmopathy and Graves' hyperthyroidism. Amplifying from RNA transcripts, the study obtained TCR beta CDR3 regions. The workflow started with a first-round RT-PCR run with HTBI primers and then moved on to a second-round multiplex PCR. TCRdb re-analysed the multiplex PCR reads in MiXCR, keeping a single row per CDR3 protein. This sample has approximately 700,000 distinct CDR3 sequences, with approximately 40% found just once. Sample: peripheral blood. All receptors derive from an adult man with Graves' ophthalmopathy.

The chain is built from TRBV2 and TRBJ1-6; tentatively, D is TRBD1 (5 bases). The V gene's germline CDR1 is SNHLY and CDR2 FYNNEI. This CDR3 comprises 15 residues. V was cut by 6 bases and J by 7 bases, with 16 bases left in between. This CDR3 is CASSSDTNRNSPLHF. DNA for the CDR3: TGTGCCAGCAGCTCGGACACAAACAGGAATTCACCCCTCCACTTT.

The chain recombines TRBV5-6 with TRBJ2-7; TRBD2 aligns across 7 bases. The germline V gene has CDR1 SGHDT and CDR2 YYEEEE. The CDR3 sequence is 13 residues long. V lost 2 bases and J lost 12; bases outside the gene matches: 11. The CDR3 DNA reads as TGTGCCAGCAGCTTTGGTGCGGGGGAGTCCCTGTACTTC. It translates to CASSFGAGESLYF. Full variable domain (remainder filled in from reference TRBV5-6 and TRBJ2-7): DAGVTQSPTHLIKTRGQQVTLRCSPKSGHDTVSWYQQALGQGPQFIFQYYEEEERQRGNFPDRFSGHQFPNYSSELNVNALLLGDSALYLCASSFGAGESLYFGPGTRLTVT.

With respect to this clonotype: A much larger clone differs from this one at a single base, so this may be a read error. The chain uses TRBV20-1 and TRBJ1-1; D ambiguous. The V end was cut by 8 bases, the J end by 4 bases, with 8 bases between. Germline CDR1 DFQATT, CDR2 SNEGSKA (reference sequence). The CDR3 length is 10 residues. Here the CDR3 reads CSTTRTEAFF. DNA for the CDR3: TGCAGTACCACGCGCACTGAAGCTTTCTTT.

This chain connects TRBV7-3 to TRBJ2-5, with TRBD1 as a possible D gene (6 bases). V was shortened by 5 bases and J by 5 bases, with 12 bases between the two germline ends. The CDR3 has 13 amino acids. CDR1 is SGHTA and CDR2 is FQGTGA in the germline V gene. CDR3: CASSEQGLETQYF. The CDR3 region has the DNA TGTGCCAGCAGCGAACAGGGTTTGGAGACCCAGTACTTC.

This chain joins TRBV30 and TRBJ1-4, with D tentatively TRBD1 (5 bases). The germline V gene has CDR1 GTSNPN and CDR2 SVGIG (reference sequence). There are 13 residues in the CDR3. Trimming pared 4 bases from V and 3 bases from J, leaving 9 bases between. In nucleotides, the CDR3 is TGTGCCTGGAAGGACAAACCTAATGAAAAACTGTTTTTT. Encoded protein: CAWKDKPNEKLFF.

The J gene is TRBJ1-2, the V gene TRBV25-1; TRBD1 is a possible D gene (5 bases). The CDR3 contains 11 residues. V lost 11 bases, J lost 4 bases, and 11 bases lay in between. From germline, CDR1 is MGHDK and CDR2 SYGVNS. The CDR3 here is CAQGDTYGYTF. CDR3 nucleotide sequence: TGTGCCCAAGGGGATACCTATGGCTACACCTTC.

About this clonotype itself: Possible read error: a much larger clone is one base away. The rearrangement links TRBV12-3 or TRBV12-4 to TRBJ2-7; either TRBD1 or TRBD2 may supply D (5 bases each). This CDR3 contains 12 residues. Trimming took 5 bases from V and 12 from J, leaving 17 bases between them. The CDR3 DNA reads TGTGCCAGCAGTATCGACGGGGCCAGTCCGTACTTC. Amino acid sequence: CASSIDGASPYF.

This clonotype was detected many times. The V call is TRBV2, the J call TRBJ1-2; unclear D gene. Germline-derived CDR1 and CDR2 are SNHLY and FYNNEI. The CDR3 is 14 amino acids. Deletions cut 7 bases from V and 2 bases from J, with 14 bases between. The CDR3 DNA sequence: TGTGCCAGCACGCTTCTACGGCAGAACTATGGCTACACCTTC. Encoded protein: CASTLLRQNYGYTF.

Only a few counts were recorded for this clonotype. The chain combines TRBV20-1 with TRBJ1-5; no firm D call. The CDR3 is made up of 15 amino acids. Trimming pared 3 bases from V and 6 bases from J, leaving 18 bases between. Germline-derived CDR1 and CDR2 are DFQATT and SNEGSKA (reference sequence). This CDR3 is CSASQRVGYGQPQHF. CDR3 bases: TGCAGTGCTAGTCAAAGGGTGGGCTACGGTCAGCCCCAGCATTTT.

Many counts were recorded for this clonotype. The CDR3 loop reads CASSGTGATEQYF. DNA for the CDR3: TGTGCCAGCAGCGGGACAGGGGCGACAGAGCAGTACTTC. The gene calls are TRBV7-9 and TRBJ2-7; 10 bases align to TRBD1. The CDR3 length is 13 residues. V gave up 5 bases and J gave up 7 bases; unmatched junction bases: 5. CDR1 and CDR2 from the germline V gene are SEHNR and FQNEAQ (reference sequence).

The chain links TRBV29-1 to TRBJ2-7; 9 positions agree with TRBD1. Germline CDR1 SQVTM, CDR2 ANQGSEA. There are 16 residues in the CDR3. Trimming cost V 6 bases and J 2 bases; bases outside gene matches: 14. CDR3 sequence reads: CSVRQGGRTAPYEQYF. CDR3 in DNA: TGCAGCGTGCGACAGGGGGGACGGACTGCCCCCTACGAGCAGTACTTC.

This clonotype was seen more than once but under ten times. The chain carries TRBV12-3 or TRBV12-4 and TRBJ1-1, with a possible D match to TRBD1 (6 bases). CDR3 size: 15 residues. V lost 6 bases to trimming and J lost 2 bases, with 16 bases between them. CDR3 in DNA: TGTGCCAGCAGCGATTCCGGGACATATAACACTGAAGCTTTCTTT. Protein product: CASSDSGTYNTEAFF.

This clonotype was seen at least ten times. The CDR3 reads CASRRDNYEQYF. The CDR3 region has the DNA TGTGCCAGCAGAAGGGACAATTACGAGCAGTACTTC. J is TRBJ2-7 and V is TRBV25-1; possibly TRBD1 for D (6 bases). Germline values: CDR1 MGHDK, CDR2 SYGVNS. This CDR3 region has 12 residues. V gave up 6 bases and J gave up 4 bases, with 10 bases separating them.

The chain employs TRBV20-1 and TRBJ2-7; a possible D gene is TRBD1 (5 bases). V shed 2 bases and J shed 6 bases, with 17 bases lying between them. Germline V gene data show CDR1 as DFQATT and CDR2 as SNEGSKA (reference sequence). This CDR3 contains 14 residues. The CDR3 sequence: CSARSQGILSEQYF. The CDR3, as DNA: TGCAGTGCTAGAAGTCAGGGAATACTAAGCGAGCAGTACTTC.

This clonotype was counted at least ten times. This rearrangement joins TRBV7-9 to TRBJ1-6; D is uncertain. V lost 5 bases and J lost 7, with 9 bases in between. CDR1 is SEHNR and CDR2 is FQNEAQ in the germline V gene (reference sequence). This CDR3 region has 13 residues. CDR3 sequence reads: CASSKRQNSPLHF. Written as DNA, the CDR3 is TGTGCCAGCAGCAAAAGACAAAATTCACCCCTCCACTTT.

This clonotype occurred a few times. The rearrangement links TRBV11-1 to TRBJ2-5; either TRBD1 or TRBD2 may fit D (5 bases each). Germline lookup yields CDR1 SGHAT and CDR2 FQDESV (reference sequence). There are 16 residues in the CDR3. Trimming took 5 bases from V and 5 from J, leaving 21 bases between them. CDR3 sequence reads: CASSQRDAASEETQYF. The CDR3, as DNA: TGTGCCAGCAGCCAGAGGGACGCGGCCTCCGAGGAGACCCAGTACTTC. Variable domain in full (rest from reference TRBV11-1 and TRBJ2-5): EAEVAQSPRYKITEKSQAVAFWCDPISGHATLYWYRQILGQGPELLVQFQDESVVDDSQLPKDRFSAERLKGVDSTLKIQPAELGDSAMYLCASSQRDAASEETQYFGPGTRLLVL.

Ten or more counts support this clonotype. The CDR3 region is CAIRGDITGEAFF. In nucleotides, the CDR3 is TGTGCCATCCGAGGGGATATTACAGGTGAAGCTTTCTTT. This rearrangement joins TRBV10-3 to TRBJ1-1, with a weak D call TRBD1 (5 bases). Trimming pared 8 bases from V and 7 bases from J, leaving 17 bases between. Germline loops: CDR1 ENHRY, CDR2 SYGVKD. The CDR3 loop spans 13 amino acids.

The CDR3 sequence: CASSHRGTETQYF. DNA for the CDR3: TGCGCCAGCAGCCACCGGGGCACGGAGACCCAGTACTTC. The chain has TRBV4-1 and TRBJ2-5, with D possibly being TRBD1 or TRBD2 (5 bases each). The CDR3 sequence is 13 residues long. V was cut by 3 bases and J by 5 bases, with 10 bases left in between. CDR1 and CDR2 (germline): MGHRA, YSYEKL.

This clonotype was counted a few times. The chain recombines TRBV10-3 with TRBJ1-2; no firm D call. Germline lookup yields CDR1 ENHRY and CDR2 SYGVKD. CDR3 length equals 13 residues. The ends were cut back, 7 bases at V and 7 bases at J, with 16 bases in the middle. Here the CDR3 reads CAIKVQSCGGYTF. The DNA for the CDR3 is TGTGCCATCAAAGTTCAGTCGTGTGGTGGCTACACCTTC.

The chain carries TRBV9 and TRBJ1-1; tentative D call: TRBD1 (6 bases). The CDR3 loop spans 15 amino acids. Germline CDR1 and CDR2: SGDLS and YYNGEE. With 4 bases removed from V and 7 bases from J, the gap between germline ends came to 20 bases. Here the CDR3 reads CASSPRGVATNEAFF. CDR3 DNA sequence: TGTGCCAGCAGCCCTAGGGGGGTTGCAACTAATGAAGCTTTCTTT.

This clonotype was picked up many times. The CDR3 bases are TGTGCCAGCAGCCCAGCGCAGTTTAACTATGGCTACACCTTC. The encoded protein is CASSPAQFNYGYTF. This rearrangement joins TRBV7-8 to TRBJ1-2, with D hard to call. The CDR3 runs to 14 residues. Trimming shortened V by 5 bases and J by 1 base, and 11 bases separated the two germline ends. The germline CDR1 and CDR2 sequences are SGHVS and FQNEAQ. The variable domain in full, with the rest retrieved from reference TRBV7-8 and TRBJ1-2, is GAGVSQSPRYKVAKRGQDVALRCDPISGHVSLFWYQQALGQGPEFLTYFQNEAQLDKSGLPSDRFFAERPEGSVSTLKIQRTQQEDSAVYLCASSPAQFNYGYTFGSGTRLTVV.

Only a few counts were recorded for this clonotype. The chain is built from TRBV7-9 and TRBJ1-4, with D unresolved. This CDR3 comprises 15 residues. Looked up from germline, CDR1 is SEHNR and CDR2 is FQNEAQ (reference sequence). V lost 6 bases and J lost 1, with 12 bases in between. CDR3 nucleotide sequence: TGTGCCAGCAGGTCTAACAAGGGAACTAATGAAAAACTGTTTTTT. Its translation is CASRSNKGTNEKLFF.

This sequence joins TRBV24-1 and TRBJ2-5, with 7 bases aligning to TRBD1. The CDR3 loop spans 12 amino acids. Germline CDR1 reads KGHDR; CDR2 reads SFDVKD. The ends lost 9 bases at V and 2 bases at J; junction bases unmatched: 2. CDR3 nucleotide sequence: TGTGCCACCGGGACAGCTCAAGAGACCCAGTACTTC. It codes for CATGTAQETQYF.

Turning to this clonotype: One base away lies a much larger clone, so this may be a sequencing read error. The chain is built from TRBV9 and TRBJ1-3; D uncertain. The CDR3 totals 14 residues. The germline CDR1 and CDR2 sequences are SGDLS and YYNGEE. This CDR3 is CASSVAGGPNIIYF. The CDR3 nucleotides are TGTGCCAGCAGCGTAGCGGGAGGCCCAAACATCATATATTTT.

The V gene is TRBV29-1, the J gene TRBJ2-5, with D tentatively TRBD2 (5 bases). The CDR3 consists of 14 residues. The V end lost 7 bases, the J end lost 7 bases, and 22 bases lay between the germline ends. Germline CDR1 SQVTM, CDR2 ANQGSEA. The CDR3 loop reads CSGGAGPPSGTQYF. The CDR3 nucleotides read TGCAGCGGGGGTGCGGGTCCCCCCTCCGGGACCCAGTACTTC.